The next 6 T cell receptor beta chains were all read from a single sample in a study of blood T cell repertoires in COVID-19. Produced via immunoSEQ multiplex PCR; TCRdb's table is partial and in-frame only. The table has some 120,000 clones, about 79% seen once. The specimen sequenced was peripheral blood. These receptors came from a man aged 35-49 years with active or convalescent COVID-19.

This chain joins TRBV19 and TRBJ1-5, with D maybe TRBD1 (6 bases). This CDR3 has 18 residues. Trimming removed 5 bases from V and 0 bases from J, with 20 bases in between. Looked up from germline, CDR1 is LNHDA and CDR2 is SQIVND (reference sequence). The CDR3 nucleotides are TGTGCCAGTAGTGGGGATTCCGGGACACCCTATAGCAATCAGCCCCAGCATTTT. Protein sequence: CASSGDSGTPYSNQPQHF.

The genes are TRBV4-2 and TRBJ1-5; D perhaps matches TRBD1 (5 bases). Deletions cut 1 base from V and 8 bases from J, with 18 bases between. The CDR3 consists of 16 residues. Germline V gives CDR1 LGHNA, CDR2 YNFKEQ. DNA of the CDR3: TGTGCCAGCAGCCAAGGGGTGGTAAAGGGGATAGAGCCCCAGCATTTT. Protein sequence: CASSQGVVKGIEPQHF.

J is TRBJ1-1 and V is TRBV5-1, with a tentative D call TRBD1 (6 bases). The germline V gene encodes CDR1 SGHRS and CDR2 YFSETQ. The CDR3 totals 14 residues. V lost 4 bases to trimming and J lost 0 bases, with 10 bases between them. CDR3 sequence reads: CASSVQGLNTEAFF. The CDR3 bases are TGCGCCAGCAGCGTACAGGGATTGAACACTGAAGCTTTCTTT.

This clone was counted at least ten times. This rearrangement joins TRBV7-9 to TRBJ1-1; 10 bases match TRBD1. J lost 0 bases, V lost 5 bases, and 6 bases had no gene match. The germline V gene encodes CDR1 SEHNR and CDR2 FQNEAQ (reference sequence). This CDR3 spans 16 amino acids. CDR3 amino acids: CASSIWTGGMNTEAFF. DNA of the CDR3: TGTGCCAGCAGCATCTGGACAGGGGGAATGAACACTGAAGCTTTCTTT.

Ten or more counts support this clone. The chain carries TRBV19 and TRBJ2-2, with TRBD1 matching over 10 bases. The germline V gene encodes CDR1 LNHDA and CDR2 SQIVND (reference sequence). The CDR3 loop spans 16 amino acids. The V and J ends lost 7 bases and 6 bases, in that order; junction bases with no gene match: 11. The chain's CDR3 is CASTAPGQGFAGELFF. The CDR3 DNA reads TGTGCCAGTACCGCCCCGGGACAGGGGTTCGCCGGGGAGCTGTTTTTT. The variable domain in full, with the rest retrieved from reference TRBV19 and TRBJ2-2, is DGGITQSPKYLFRKEGQNVTLSCEQNLNHDAMYWYRQDPGQGLRLIYYSQIVNDFQKGDIAEGYSVSREKKESFPLTVTSAQKNPTAFYLCASTAPGQGFAGELFFGEGSRLTVL.

The rearrangement uses TRBV4-2 and TRBJ1-2; a weak D match, TRBD1 (5 bases). This CDR3 comprises 13 residues. V lost 4 bases to trimming and J lost 7 bases, with 13 bases between them. Germline values: CDR1 LGHNA, CDR2 YNFKEQ. The CDR3 sequence is CASSPPGEPGYTF. Here the CDR3 DNA reads TGTGCCAGCAGCCCCCCGGGGGAGCCTGGCTACACCTTC.